This T cell receptor beta chain was captured by sequencing in a study of tumor-infiltrating lymphocytes in primary liver carcinoma. Findings and caveats of the study: Less overlap was seen in tumor-adjacent and tumor-blood pairs than in tumor region pairs.

Note on this clonotype: Antigen: not known.

The CDR3 is made up of 15 amino acids. V was pared by 1 base and J by 0 bases, with 10 bases between. The germline V gene encodes CDR1 MGHRA and CDR2 YSYEKL. Reverse transcription of roughly 470 ng total RNA with a constant-region primer produced TCR beta cDNA. Library construction for TCR beta comprised three nested multiplex PCR rounds performed with slightly modified ARM-PCR. Running 10 cycles apiece, the first two PCR rounds relied on TRBV1-TRBV30 forward primers together with a C-beta reverse primer. MiXCR, run by TCRdb on the multiplex PCR reads, gives a single entry per CDR3 protein. This table holds about 120,000 distinct CDR3 sequences, around 70% found once. Between roughly 17 and 30 mg of unsorted bulk tissue served as the source from which RNA and DNA were co-extracted. Each participant had primary liver carcinoma, and surgical resection was the treatment. The study enrolled treatment-naive patients with chronic HBV infection.

Material: tumor-adjacent normal liver tissue. The TCR sequence derives from a woman aged 60-70 years with primary liver carcinoma and hepatitis B virus infection. The J gene is TRBJ2-7, the V gene TRBV4-1; no firm D call. CDR3 region: CASSQGVVSSYEQYF. CDR3 DNA: TGCGCCAGCAGCCAAGGGGTGGTAAGCTCCTACGAGCAGTACTTC.